The 22 T cell receptor beta chains below come from one sample, sequenced in a study of T-cell reconstitution after alpha-beta-depleted transplantation in children. Unique molecular identifiers were incorporated during preparation of the TCRbeta library. Using its own MiXCR run on the PCR reads, TCRdb lists one record per CDR3 protein. The table lists about 250,000 distinct CDR3 sequences, about 24% of them singletons. The source was PBMCs, mostly from graft donor cells, collected 360 days after TCRalphabeta/CD19-depleted stem cell transplant. The receptors stem from a female patient aged 2-10 years who had a stem cell transplant for congenital amegakaryocytic thrombocytopenia, so the T cells may come from the graft donor.

The rearrangement joins TRBV7-9 to TRBJ2-7; D call uncertain. The V gene lost 2 bases and the J gene lost 4 bases, with 6 bases spanning the gap. CDR1 and CDR2 (germline): SEHNR, FQNEAQ (reference sequence). The CDR3 covers 12 residues. CDR3 region: CASSLMVYEQYF. The CDR3 region has the DNA TGTGCCAGCAGCTTAATGGTTTACGAGCAGTACTTC.

The J gene is TRBJ1-5, the V gene TRBV5-1, with TRBD1 identical over 8 bases. Germline V gene sequence: CDR1 SGHRS, CDR2 YFSETQ. The junction had 12 bases not matched to a gene; V was cut back by 4 bases and J by 9 bases. This CDR3 is 15 amino acids long. The CDR3 DNA reads TGCGCCAGCAGCCCTGGAGGGCAGGGGGCCGGGCCCCAGCATTTT. As protein: CASSPGGQGAGPQHF. Full variable domain (remainder filled in from reference TRBV5-1 and TRBJ1-5): KAGVTQTPRYLIKTRGQQVTLSCSPISGHRSVSWYQQTPGQGLQFLFEYFSETQRNKGNFPGRFSGRQFSNSRSEMNVSTLELGDSALYLCASSPGGQGAGPQHFGDGTRLSIL.

This clonotype came up many times. The rearrangement joins TRBV6-2 or TRBV6-3 to TRBJ2-1, with D perhaps TRBD2 (6 bases). Deletions cut 6 bases from V and 4 bases from J, with 16 bases between. Per germline, CDR1 MNHEY and CDR2 SVGEGT. CDR3 length: 15 residues. Here the CDR3 DNA reads TGTGCCAGCAGCCGCGAGGACTACACATACAATGAGCAGTTCTTC. Amino acids: CASSREDYTYNEQFF.

This chain connects TRBV6-5 to TRBJ2-1; weak D call: TRBD1 (6 bases). Trimming took off 3 bases at V and 2 bases at J, with 11 bases between the two ends. The CDR3 spans 15 residues. CDR1 is MNHEY, CDR2 SVGAGI, per germline. The CDR3 DNA reads TGTGCCAGCAGTTATTTAGGGGGAACCTACAATGAGCAGTTCTTC. Its protein product is CASSYLGGTYNEQFF.

Note on this clonotype: This may arise from a read error, as a much more abundant clone is one base away. The chain joins TRBV28 to TRBJ2-1; D is ambiguous. Germline V gives CDR1 MDHEN, CDR2 SYDVKM. CDR3 size: 13 residues. The CDR3 bases are TGTGCCAGCAGTTTAAGGTCCTGCAATGAGCAGTTCTTC. Amino acid sequence: CASSLRSCNEQFF.

The table lists this clonotype with a few counts. The chain employs TRBV24-1 and TRBJ2-5; TRBD1 might be the D (6 bases). Germline V gives CDR1 KGHDR, CDR2 SFDVKD. The CDR3 totals 13 residues. Trimming pared 7 bases from V and 3 bases from J, leaving 11 bases between. The CDR3 DNA is TGTGCCACCAGGGGGGCAGCTAAAGAGACCCAGTACTTC. Its protein product is CATRGAAKETQYF.

This clonotype has more than one count but fewer than ten. The chain employs TRBV20-1 and TRBJ2-1, with unresolved D. This CDR3 has 15 amino acids. CDR1 is DFQATT, CDR2 SNEGSKA, per germline (reference sequence). V lost 2 bases to trimming and J lost 0 bases, with 11 bases between them. The CDR3: CSARLPASSYNEQFF. CDR3 nucleotides: TGCAGTGCTAGACTCCCGGCGAGCTCCTACAATGAGCAGTTCTTC.

V gene TRBV24-1 combines with J gene TRBJ2-2; 8 bases map to TRBD1. The CDR3 is 16 amino acids. Germline V gene data show CDR1 as KGHDR and CDR2 as SFDVKD. V lost 7 bases, J lost 2 bases, and 8 bases stayed unmatched. Here the CDR3 DNA reads TGTGCCACCAGCATGACAGGGGCCAACAACACCGGGGAGCTGTTTTTT. Amino acids: CATSMTGANNTGELFF.

The V call is TRBV5-1, the J call TRBJ2-5; the match to TRBD2 covers 14 bases. This CDR3 is 15 amino acids long. The J segment lost 5 bases and the V segment lost 4 bases, leaving 4 bases of the junction unmatched. Per the germline V gene, CDR1 is SGHRS and CDR2 is YFSETQ. The CDR3 nucleotides read TGCGCCAGCAGCGGACTAGCGGGGGGTAGGGAGACCCAGTACTTC. Translated, it gives CASSGLAGGRETQYF.

The chain joins TRBV4-3 to TRBJ2-1, with TRBD2 identical over 7 bases. This CDR3 is built from 16 residues. Germline V lookup: CDR1 LGHNA, CDR2 YSLEER. V shed 2 bases, J shed 6 bases, and the junction held 10 bases outside the gene matches. The CDR3 DNA reads as TGCGCCAGCAGCCAAACGCTAGCGGACCGACTCAATGAGCAGTTCTTC. It translates to CASSQTLADRLNEQFF.

Only a few counts were recorded for this clonotype. The chain joins TRBV23-1 to TRBJ2-7; 8 bases match TRBD1. TRBV23-1 is noted as an ORF with a role that remains uncertain. The CDR3 spans 17 residues. Unmatched junction bases numbered 7, after V lost 0 bases and J lost 0 bases. The CDR3 DNA follows: TGCGCCAGCAGTCAATCCCGGACAGGGAGCAACTCCTACGAGCAGTACTTC. This codes for CASSQSRTGSNSYEQYF.

V and J are TRBV11-2 and TRBJ1-2; D is undetermined. This CDR3 contains 13 residues. Looked up from germline, CDR1 is SGHAT and CDR2 is FQNNGV. With 5 bases removed from V and 8 bases from J, the gap between germline ends came to 15 bases. CDR3 protein: CASSPSDLAGYTF. The CDR3 bases are TGTGCCAGCAGCCCCAGCGACCTCGCGGGCTACACCTTC.

This clonotype showed up many times. The chain is built from TRBV5-1 and TRBJ2-5; 9 bases are shared with TRBD2. The CDR3 contains 15 residues. Looked up from germline, CDR1 is SGHRS and CDR2 is YFSETQ. V trimming: 4 bases; J trimming: 5 bases; junction bases outside the gene matches: 9. CDR3 sequence (DNA): TGCGCCAGCAGCGTGAGCGGGGGGCGTTGGGAGACCCAGTACTTC. It encodes CASSVSGGRWETQYF.

The chain links TRBV12-1 to TRBJ2-1; the table's D call, TRBD2, has no DNA check behind it. TRBV12-1 is a listed pseudogene. The CDR3 has 18 residues. The CDR3 coding sequence is TGTGCCAGCAGCACGGGACTAGCGGGAGAGGTGTCCTACAATGAGCAGTTCTTC. It codes for CASSTGLAGEVSYNEQFF.

The rearrangement uses TRBV28 and TRBJ1-5; no definite D call. CDR3 length: 14 amino acids. Trimming removed 5 bases from V and 3 bases from J, with 11 bases in between. Germline-derived CDR1 and CDR2 are MDHEN and SYDVKM. The CDR3 bases are TGTGCCAGCAGTGACCGAGGATACAATCAGCCCCAGCATTTT. Its protein is CASSDRGYNQPQHF. Combining the CDR3 with reference TRBV28 and TRBJ1-5 gives the whole variable domain DVKVTQSSRYLVKRTGEKVFLECVQDMDHENMFWYRQDPGLGLRLIYFSYDVKMKEKGDIPEGYSVSREKKERFSLILESASTNQTSMYLCASSDRGYNQPQHFGDGTRLSIL.

This clonotype occurred many times. This sequence joins TRBV6-2 or TRBV6-3 and TRBJ2-1; the match to TRBD2 covers 7 bases. This CDR3 comprises 15 residues. The V and J ends lost 2 bases and 0 bases, in that order; junction bases with no gene match: 1. Germline CDR1 and CDR2: MNHEY and SVGEGT. CDR3 residues: CASSYRGSSYNEQFF. In DNA form, the CDR3 reads TGTGCCAGCAGTTACCGCGGGAGCTCCTACAATGAGCAGTTCTTC.

This clonotype was recorded many times. The chain joins TRBV20-1 to TRBJ1-4; D is unresolved. The CDR3 extends over 13 amino acids. V lost 1 base and J 0 bases, leaving 3 bases between the germline ends. Germline CDR1 is DFQATT and CDR2 is SNEGSKA (reference sequence). The CDR3 nucleotides are TGCAGTGCTAGAGGCACAACTAATGAAAAACTGTTTTTT. Translating gives CSARGTTNEKLFF.

This clonotype has ten or more counts. This chain connects TRBV12-3 or TRBV12-4 to TRBJ2-7, with D perhaps matching TRBD1 (6 bases). This CDR3 has 13 amino acids. V dropped 5 bases and J dropped 2 bases, with 10 bases sitting between them. CDR3 DNA: TGTGCCAGCAGTGAAACAGGGACCTACGAGCAGTACTTC. This codes for CASSETGTYEQYF.

The chain recombines TRBV5-1 with TRBJ2-2; 9 positions agree with TRBD1. There are 15 residues in the CDR3. J gave up 7 bases and V 0 bases, and 4 bases lay outside the gene matches. The V gene's germline CDR1 is SGHRS and CDR2 YFSETQ. CDR3 sequence reads: CASSLEQGANGELFF. Written as DNA, the CDR3 is TGCGCCAGCAGCTTGGAACAGGGGGCAAACGGGGAGCTGTTTTTT.

On this clonotype itself: A much larger clone sits a single nucleotide away, making a read error possible. The chain couples TRBV12-3 or TRBV12-4 to TRBJ2-2, with no clear D. V lost 6 bases and J lost 1, with 3 bases in between. This CDR3 has 12 amino acids. Here the CDR3 reads CASRRNTGELFF. DNA of the CDR3: TGTGCCAGCAGACGGAACACCGGGGAGCTGTTTTTT.

This clonotype was counted many times. V gene TRBV10-3 combines with J gene TRBJ1-2; the match to TRBD1 covers 8 bases. The germline gives CDR1 ENHRY, CDR2 SYGVKD. V shed 6 bases, J shed 7 bases, and the junction held 13 bases outside the gene matches. This CDR3 is built from 15 residues. CDR3 coding DNA: TGTGCCATCAGGCCGGCAGGGGGCGCCGGATTTGGCTACACCTTC. It encodes CAIRPAGGAGFGYTF.

The gene calls are TRBV7-3 and TRBJ2-2, with D possibly matching TRBD2 (6 bases). V was trimmed by 6 bases and J by 2 bases, leaving 13 bases between them. Germline CDR1 SGHTA, CDR2 FQGTGA. The CDR3 consists of 15 residues. CDR3 sequence: CASRPFGGNTGELFF. CDR3 DNA sequence: TGTGCCAGCAGGCCTTTCGGGGGTAACACCGGGGAGCTGTTTTTT.